The rows below give T cell receptor beta chains drawn from one sample of a study of T cell responses to AZD1222 COVID-19 vaccine. Sequenced by immunoSEQ multiplex PCR; TCRdb stores in-frame clones only, minus some. The profile shows roughly 150,000 clones, 90% of them singletons. Sequences were derived from peripheral blood, sampled 28 days after the second AZD1222 dose. These receptors originate from an adult who received the AZD1222 COVID-19 vaccine. The CDR3 runs from the conserved cysteine through the conserved F or W. Fields, in order: CDR3 length, V gene, J gene, CDR3 protein.

len: 15; v_gene: TRBV6-5; j_gene: TRBJ1-4; CDR3aa: CASRARFPTNEKLFF
len: 16; v_gene: TRBV3-1/TRBV3-2; j_gene: TRBJ2-2; CDR3aa: CASSQGQLANTGELFF
len: 13; v_gene: TRBV12-3/TRBV12-4; j_gene: TRBJ1-5; CDR3aa: CASSPSLGQPQHF
len: 12; v_gene: TRBV7-8; j_gene: TRBJ1-5; CDR3aa: CASSHSNQPQHF
len: 14; v_gene: TRBV6-5; j_gene: TRBJ2-7; CDR3aa: CASEKWTGDHEQYF
len: 11; v_gene: TRBV20-1; j_gene: TRBJ1-2; CDR3aa: CSARESRGYTF
len: 15; v_gene: TRBV10-3; j_gene: TRBJ2-5; CDR3aa: CATRGSGRAVETQYF
len: 14; v_gene: TRBV19; j_gene: TRBJ1-1; CDR3aa: CASTSRTYSTEAFF
len: 15; v_gene: TRBV5-1; j_gene: TRBJ1-1; CDR3aa: CASSLGVGRGTEAFF
len: 17; v_gene: TRBV28; j_gene: TRBJ1-2; CDR3aa: CASSLYGQGISNYGYTF
len: 12; v_gene: TRBV30; j_gene: TRBJ2-5; CDR3aa: CAWRRYQETQYF
len: 18; v_gene: TRBV28; j_gene: TRBJ2-7; CDR3aa: CASSAQYLAGSIPYEQYF
len: 18; v_gene: TRBV28; j_gene: TRBJ1-5; CDR3aa: CASSTLPSTGYSNQPQHF
len: 15; v_gene: TRBV19; j_gene: TRBJ1-4; CDR3aa: CASKGFGVANEKLFF
len: 13; v_gene: TRBV12-3/TRBV12-4; j_gene: TRBJ2-7; CDR3aa: CASSLPTVLEQYF
len: 15; v_gene: TRBV2; j_gene: TRBJ2-2; CDR3aa: CASSPGTEITGELFF
len: 15; v_gene: TRBV2; j_gene: TRBJ1-3; CDR3aa: CASRSGPSSGNTIYF
len: 15; v_gene: TRBV4-1; j_gene: TRBJ2-7; CDR3aa: CASSPAQRGPYEQYF
len: 13; v_gene: TRBV18; j_gene: TRBJ2-5; CDR3aa: CASSPGALETQYF
len: 15; v_gene: TRBV3-1/TRBV3-2; j_gene: TRBJ2-7; CDR3aa: CASSQDAGGVNEQYF
len: 15; v_gene: TRBV25-1; j_gene: TRBJ2-1; CDR3aa: CASSESKGSYNEQFF
len: 13; v_gene: TRBV6-5; j_gene: TRBJ2-3; CDR3aa: CASRRHPLDTQYF
len: 14; v_gene: TRBV27; j_gene: TRBJ1-6; CDR3aa: CASMRTDWGSPLHF
len: 13; v_gene: TRBV12-3/TRBV12-4; j_gene: TRBJ1-1; CDR3aa: CASSSTENTEAFF
len: 11; v_gene: TRBV4-1; j_gene: TRBJ2-2; CDR3aa: CASSKHGELFF
len: 14; v_gene: TRBV6-5; j_gene: TRBJ1-1; CDR3aa: CASSYGTVNTEAFF
len: 12; v_gene: TRBV29-1; j_gene: TRBJ2-1; CDR3aa: CSVEAGQNEQFF
len: 14; v_gene: TRBV6-5; j_gene: TRBJ2-2; CDR3aa: CASSPQVNTGELFF
len: 15; v_gene: TRBV5-1; j_gene: TRBJ2-3; CDR3aa: CASSSTSILTDTQYF
len: 12; v_gene: TRBV7-9; j_gene: TRBJ1-1; CDR3aa: CASLGWMTEAFF
len: 16; v_gene: TRBV27; j_gene: TRBJ2-3; CDR3aa: CASSPGGGGSTDTQYF
len: 11; v_gene: TRBV29-1; j_gene: TRBJ1-1; CDR3aa: CSAPGDTEAFF
len: 13; v_gene: TRBV5-1; j_gene: TRBJ2-7; CDR3aa: CASSPQGANEQYF
len: 13; v_gene: TRBV5-1; j_gene: TRBJ1-2; CDR3aa: CASRPGQVDGYTF
len: 12; v_gene: TRBV7-8; j_gene: TRBJ2-7; CDR3aa: CASSPRLWEQYF
len: 15; v_gene: TRBV18; j_gene: TRBJ2-1; CDR3aa: CASSRDGKHLNEQFF
len: 16; v_gene: TRBV6-5; j_gene: TRBJ2-2; CDR3aa: CASSYNQGRYTGELFF
len: 14; v_gene: TRBV6-5; j_gene: TRBJ2-5; CDR3aa: CASSYSGGKETQYF
len: 13; v_gene: TRBV2; j_gene: TRBJ1-6; CDR3aa: CAIWQRQNSPLHF
len: 14; v_gene: TRBV7-2; j_gene: TRBJ1-4; CDR3aa: CASSIRRGNEKLFF
len: 17; v_gene: TRBV19; j_gene: TRBJ2-4; CDR3aa: CASSINKDGLAKNIQYF
len: 12; v_gene: TRBV6-6; j_gene: TRBJ1-2; CDR3aa: CASSPGQGGYTF
len: 14; v_gene: TRBV30; j_gene: TRBJ1-6; CDR3aa: CAWSVLAGNSPLHF
len: 19; v_gene: TRBV11-2; j_gene: TRBJ2-2; CDR3aa: CASSSGPDEHGPSTGELFF
len: 16; v_gene: TRBV18; j_gene: TRBJ1-5; CDR3aa: CASSPLSSGGNQPQHF
len: 14; v_gene: TRBV13; j_gene: TRBJ1-2; CDR3aa: CASSLMLGNYGYTF
len: 14; v_gene: TRBV6-1; j_gene: TRBJ1-1; CDR3aa: CASSEHGLWTEAFF
len: 14; v_gene: TRBV10-3; j_gene: TRBJ2-2; CDR3aa: CAITKTVRSGELFF
len: 16; v_gene: TRBV4-1; j_gene: TRBJ2-5; CDR3aa: CASSQAAGLPKETQYF
len: 13; v_gene: TRBV19; j_gene: TRBJ1-1; CDR3aa: CASSIGGAVEAFF
len: 18; v_gene: TRBV4-1; j_gene: TRBJ2-2; CDR3aa: CASSQGLAGGLVTGELFF
len: 12; v_gene: TRBV5-8; j_gene: TRBJ1-2; CDR3aa: CASRPVPYGYTF
len: 15; v_gene: TRBV5-1; j_gene: TRBJ2-7; CDR3aa: CASSPARLGGYEQYF